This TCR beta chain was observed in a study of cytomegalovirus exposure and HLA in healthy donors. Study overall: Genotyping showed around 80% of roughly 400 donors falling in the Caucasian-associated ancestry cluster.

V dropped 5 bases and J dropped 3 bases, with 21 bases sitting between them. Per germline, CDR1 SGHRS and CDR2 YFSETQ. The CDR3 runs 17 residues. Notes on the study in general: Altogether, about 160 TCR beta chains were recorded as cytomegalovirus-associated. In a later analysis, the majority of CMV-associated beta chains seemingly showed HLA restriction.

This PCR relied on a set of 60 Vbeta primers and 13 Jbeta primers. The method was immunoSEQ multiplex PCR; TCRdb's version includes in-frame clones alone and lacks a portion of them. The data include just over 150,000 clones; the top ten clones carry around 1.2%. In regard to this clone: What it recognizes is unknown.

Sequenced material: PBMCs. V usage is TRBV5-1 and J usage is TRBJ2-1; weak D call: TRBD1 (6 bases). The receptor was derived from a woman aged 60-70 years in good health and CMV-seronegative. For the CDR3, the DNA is TGCGCCAGCAGACTGCCTGGGACAAACCCCCTCTACAATGAGCAGTTCTTC. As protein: CASRLPGTNPLYNEQFF. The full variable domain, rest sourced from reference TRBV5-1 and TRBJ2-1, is KAGVTQTPRYLIKTRGQQVTLSCSPISGHRSVSWYQQTPGQGLQFLFEYFSETQRNKGNFPGRFSGRQFSNSRSEMNVSTLELGDSALYLCASRLPGTNPLYNEQFFGPGTRLTVL.